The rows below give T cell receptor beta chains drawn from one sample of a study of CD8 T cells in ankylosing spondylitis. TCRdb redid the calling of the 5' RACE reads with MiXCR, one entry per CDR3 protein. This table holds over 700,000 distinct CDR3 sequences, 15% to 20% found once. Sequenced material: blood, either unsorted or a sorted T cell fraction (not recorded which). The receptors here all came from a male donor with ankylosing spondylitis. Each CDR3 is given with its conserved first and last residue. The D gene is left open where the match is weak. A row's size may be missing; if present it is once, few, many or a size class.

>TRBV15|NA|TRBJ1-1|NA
CATSRPGQIKNTEAFF
TGTGCCACCAGCAGACCCGGACAGATCAAGAACACTGAAGCTTTCTTT
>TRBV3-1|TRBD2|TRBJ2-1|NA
CASSQEGLAGNEQFF
TGTGCCAGCAGCCAAGAGGGACTAGCGGGCAATGAGCAGTTCTTC
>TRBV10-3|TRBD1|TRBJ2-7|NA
CAISESRGTGGRQYF
TGTGCCATCAGTGAGTCCAGGGGGACAGGGGGAAGGCAGTACTTC
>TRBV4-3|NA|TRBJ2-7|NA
CASSQEAYGRVYEQYF
TGCGCCAGCAGCCAAGAGGCCTATGGGAGAGTCTACGAGCAGTACTTC
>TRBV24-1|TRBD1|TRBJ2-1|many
CATSETGTGSAEQFF
TGTGCCACCAGTGAAACCGGGACAGGGTCGGCTGAGCAGTTCTTC
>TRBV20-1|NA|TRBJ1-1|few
CSARVVGRTLNTEAFF
TGCAGTGCTAGGGTTGTCGGGAGAACCTTGAACACTGAAGCTTTCTTT
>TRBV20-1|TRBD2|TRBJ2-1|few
CSARAGLAGGYNEQFF
TGCAGTGCTAGAGCGGGACTAGCGGGAGGATACAATGAGCAGTTCTTC
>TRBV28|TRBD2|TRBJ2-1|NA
CASNGRLAAYNEQFF
TGTGCCAGCAACGGGCGACTAGCGGCTTACAATGAGCAGTTCTTC
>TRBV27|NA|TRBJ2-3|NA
CASSLFWGSDTDTQYF
TGTGCCAGCAGTTTATTTTGGGGCTCGGACACAGATACGCAGTATTTT
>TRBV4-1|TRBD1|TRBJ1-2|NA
CASSQFRTGIYGYTF
TGCGCCAGCAGCCAATTCAGGACAGGGATCTATGGCTACACCTTC
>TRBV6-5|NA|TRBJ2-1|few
CASSYSAASSYNEQFF
TGTGCCAGCAGTTACTCGGCGGCGTCGTCCTACAATGAGCAGTTCTTC